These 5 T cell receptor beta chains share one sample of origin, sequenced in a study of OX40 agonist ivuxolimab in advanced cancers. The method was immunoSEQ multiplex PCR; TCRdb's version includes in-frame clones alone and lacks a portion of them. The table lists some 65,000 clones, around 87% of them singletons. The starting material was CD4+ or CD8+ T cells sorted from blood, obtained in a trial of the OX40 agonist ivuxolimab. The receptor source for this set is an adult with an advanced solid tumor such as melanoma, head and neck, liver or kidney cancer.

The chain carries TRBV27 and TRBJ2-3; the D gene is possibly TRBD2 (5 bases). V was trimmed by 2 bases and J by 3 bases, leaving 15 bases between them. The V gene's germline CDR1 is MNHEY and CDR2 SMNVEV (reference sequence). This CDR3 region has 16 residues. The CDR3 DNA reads TGTGCCAGCAGTTTACGTCGTCGGGGAACTACAGATACGCAGTATTTT. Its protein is CASSLRRRGTTDTQYF.

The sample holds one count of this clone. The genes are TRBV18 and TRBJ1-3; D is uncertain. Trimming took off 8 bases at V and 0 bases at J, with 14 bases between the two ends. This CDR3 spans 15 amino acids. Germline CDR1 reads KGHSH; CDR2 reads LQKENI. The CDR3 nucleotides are TGTGCCAGCCAACCTCTGGGCCCCTCTGGAAACACCATATATTTT. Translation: CASQPLGPSGNTIYF.

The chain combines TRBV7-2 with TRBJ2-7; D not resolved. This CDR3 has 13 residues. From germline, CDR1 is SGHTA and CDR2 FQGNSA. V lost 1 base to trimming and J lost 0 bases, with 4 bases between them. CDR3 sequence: CASSLEVSYEQYF. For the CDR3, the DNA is TGTGCCAGCAGCTTAGAGGTCTCCTACGAGCAGTACTTC.

The CDR3 is CASSLTGGALNEQFF. The CDR3 DNA reads as TGTGCCAGCAGCTTAACCGGGGGGGCCCTCAATGAGCAGTTCTTC. The gene calls are TRBV7-3 and TRBJ2-1; 8 nucleotides agree with TRBD2. V shed 0 bases, J shed 6 bases, and the junction held 4 bases outside the gene matches. From germline, CDR1 is SGHTA and CDR2 FQGTGA. The CDR3 has 15 amino acids.

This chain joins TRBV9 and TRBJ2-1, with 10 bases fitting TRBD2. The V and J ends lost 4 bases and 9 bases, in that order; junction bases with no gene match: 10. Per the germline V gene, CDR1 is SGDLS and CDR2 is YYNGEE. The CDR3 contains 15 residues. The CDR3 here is CASSTRTSGGVEQFF. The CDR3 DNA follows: TGTGCCAGCAGCACAAGGACTAGCGGAGGGGTTGAGCAGTTCTTC.